This T cell receptor beta chain emerged from a study of T-cell memory formation after mild COVID-19. Turning to the study itself: The TCR clusters were mostly specific to one donor.

V gave up 6 bases and J gave up 1 base, with 11 bases separating them. There are 14 residues in the CDR3. Germline CDR1 MNHEY, CDR2 SVGAGI. TCRdb analysed the 5' RACE reads with MiXCR anew, one entry per CDR3 protein. In the table there are about 430,000 distinct CDR3 sequences, more than 20% of which are singletons. Study conclusions and caveats: The main location of contracting CD4+ clones was CM and EM, and that of contracting CD8+ clones was EMRA.

As regards this clonotype: No antigen is known for it.

The chain joins TRBV6-5 to TRBJ2-3; D is unresolved. The TCR was taken from an adult woman who had mild COVID-19 (a few samples of this study predate the infection). Cell type and time point are not known. The sample consisted of PBMCs or a T cell subset sorted from them (not recorded which). The CDR3 is CASRSSRRTDTQYF. DNA for the CDR3: TGTGCCAGCAGGTCCAGCAGACGCACAGATACGCAGTATTTT.